The clone carrying this TCR beta chain was recorded many times. The antigen remains undetermined. Original methodology: The study took CDR3 differences across clinicopathological groups and made a distant-metastasis classifier for papillary thyroid cancer from them. TCRdb redid the clone calls on the PCR reads using MiXCR. TCRdb's processing, not the authors', yielded these V and J calls. The sample yields tens of thousands of clones, roughly 18% seen once. This entry belongs to a study of metastatic and nonmetastatic thyroid tumors. Whole-study findings and limits: In both blood and tumor samples, TCR beta diversity was reported significantly higher for malignant than benign nodules.

No patient received treatment before thyroid surgery. The CDR3 runs to 17 residues. Germline loops: CDR1 SGHTA, CDR2 FQGNSA. V was cut by 6 bases and J by 2 bases, with 23 bases left in between. The TCR was taken from a female donor with papillary thyroid cancer or a benign thyroid nodule (not recorded which). Some clones in this sample may be carry-over from other donors' samples. The specimen sequenced was blood. The gene calls are TRBV7-2 and TRBJ2-7, with unresolved D. The chain's CDR3 is CASSPALRRSPPYEQYF. The DNA for the CDR3 is TGTGCCAGCAGTCCCGCCCTAAGACGAAGCCCACCCTACGAGCAGTACTTC. Variable domain in full (rest from reference TRBV7-2 and TRBJ2-7): GAGVSQSPSNKVTEKGKDVELRCDPISGHTALYWYRQSLGQGLEFLIYFQGNSAPDKSGLPSDRFSAERTGGSVSTLTIQRTQQEDSAVYLCASSPALRRSPPYEQYFGPGTRLTVT.